What follows is one TCR beta chain and its context. Antigen unknown. The data are from a study of T cells after yellow fever vaccination. Across the whole study: Preparing low-cell-number fractions relied on SMART-Seq v4 Ultra Low Input.

The 5'RACE template-switching step produced TCR cDNA and added a universal primer site and UMIs. Via MiXCR, TCRdb re-called the 5' RACE reads, giving one row per CDR3 protein. The profile covers a few hundred thousand distinct CDR3 sequences, with around a tenth appearing a single time and less than 20% taken by the ten largest. The CDR3 totals 15 residues. V trimming: 2 bases; J trimming: 4 bases; junction bases outside the gene matches: 5. Per germline, CDR1 MNHEY and CDR2 SVGAGI. Findings and limits, study-wide: The CD4 compartment and the CD8 compartment contained a small share of clonotypes in common. Clones from primary vaccination mostly reappeared after the booster (approximately 96% CD4, just over 85% CD8).

The sample in question was PBMCs, obtained on the day of the first yellow fever vaccination. The sequence derives from a man aged 18 to 30 who received the YFV17D yellow fever vaccine. The chain joins TRBV6-5 to TRBJ1-1, with 9 bases matching TRBD1. The CDR3 sequence is CASSYETGGTTEAFF. The CDR3 DNA follows: TGTGCCAGCAGTTACGAGACAGGGGGGACCACTGAAGCTTTCTTT.